Listed below are T cell receptor beta chains from one sample, sequenced in a study of CD8+CD57+ T cells in acquired aplastic anemia. From the reads, TCRdb called clonotypes with MiXCR, one entry per CDR3 protein. The sample has roughly 250,000 distinct CDR3 sequences; approximately 79% are singletons. The sample was sorted CD4+, CD8+, or CD8+CD57+ T cells (not recorded which) from PBMCs. The receptors derive from a human donor with aplastic anemia. CDR3s include the opening cysteine and the closing phenylalanine or tryptophan. Fields, in order: J gene, V gene, CDR3 protein.

j_gene: TRBJ2-1
v_gene: TRBV5-6
CDR3aa: CASSRGRLHEQFF

j_gene: TRBJ2-1
v_gene: TRBV6-6
CDR3aa: CASSYSPGIEQFF

j_gene: TRBJ1-5
v_gene: TRBV2
CDR3aa: CASKAAANNQPQHF

j_gene: TRBJ2-5
v_gene: TRBV11-3
CDR3aa: CASSQTWGSKTQYF

j_gene: -
v_gene: TRBV7-6
CDR3aa: CASSFATGTETLFF

j_gene: TRBJ2-5
v_gene: TRBV7-2
CDR3aa: CASSRDSMSSTQYF

j_gene: TRBJ1-1
v_gene: TRBV11-3
CDR3aa: CASSLVGGAVYNYEAFF

j_gene: TRBJ2-7
v_gene: TRBV5-5
CDR3aa: CASSIDLAGIGEQYF

j_gene: TRBJ1-2
v_gene: TRBV9
CDR3aa: CASSVRTDYGYTF

j_gene: TRBJ1-4
v_gene: TRBV7-9
CDR3aa: CASSLDSTNETLFF

j_gene: TRBJ1-5
v_gene: TRBV7-8
CDR3aa: CASSLGTGLWQPQHF

j_gene: TRBJ1-5
v_gene: TRBV2
CDR3aa: CASKESQRINQPQHF

j_gene: TRBJ1-6
v_gene: TRBV10-3
CDR3aa: CAIRGSQGIMLDSPLHF

j_gene: TRBJ1-5
v_gene: TRBV7-6
CDR3aa: CASSLAHGTKPPQF

j_gene: TRBJ1-1
v_gene: TRBV7-8
CDR3aa: CASSLTGDPDTFF

j_gene: TRBJ1-1
v_gene: TRBV15
CDR3aa: CASSGGSIQEAHFF

j_gene: TRBJ2-3
v_gene: TRBV7-2
CDR3aa: CASSLERGAPTSSNF

j_gene: TRBJ1-3
v_gene: TRBV20-1
CDR3aa: CSATLGDCSYTIYF

j_gene: TRBJ2-1
v_gene: TRBV24-1
CDR3aa: CATSDGYNEQFF

j_gene: TRBJ2-1
v_gene: TRBV2
CDR3aa: CASRGGGTDTQFF

j_gene: TRBJ1-1
v_gene: TRBV7-3
CDR3aa: CASSLGVAGGYTFFF

j_gene: TRBJ2-3
v_gene: TRBV5-8
CDR3aa: CASPRISTDTQYF

j_gene: TRBJ2-1
v_gene: TRBV7-8
CDR3aa: CASSLEGRHDTQDQFF

j_gene: TRBJ1-6
v_gene: TRBV7-9
CDR3aa: CACRRATDTQHYF

j_gene: TRBJ1-2
v_gene: TRBV7-9
CDR3aa: CASSFERNGGVYGYTF

j_gene: TRBJ1-3
v_gene: TRBV15
CDR3aa: CATSRDLGGSDGNTIYF

j_gene: TRBJ2-3
v_gene: TRBV9
CDR3aa: CASSVGAVTQSFDF

j_gene: TRBJ1-2
v_gene: TRBV5-1
CDR3aa: CASSSDRGLNYGYTF

j_gene: TRBJ1-2
v_gene: TRBV7-9
CDR3aa: CASSGEGGPKGDYTF

j_gene: TRBJ1-3
v_gene: TRBV19
CDR3aa: CASSMTEGNTIYF

j_gene: TRBJ2-7
v_gene: TRBV11-3
CDR3aa: CASSIARTDEQYF

j_gene: TRBJ2-3
v_gene: TRBV7-9
CDR3aa: CATSSGGEQATQF

j_gene: TRBJ2-3
v_gene: TRBV9
CDR3aa: CSSSVGDRDTDTQYF

j_gene: TRBJ2-5
v_gene: TRBV9
CDR3aa: CASGPARRIGEVTQYF

j_gene: TRBJ2-5
v_gene: TRBV7-8
CDR3aa: CASSLAGGPHTQLYF

j_gene: TRBJ2-3
v_gene: TRBV7-9
CDR3aa: CGSIGSDTQYF

j_gene: TRBJ2-1
v_gene: TRBV9
CDR3aa: CASSAEGGGPGEQFF

j_gene: TRBJ2-5
v_gene: TRBV6-4
CDR3aa: CASSDITAWWETQYF

j_gene: TRBJ1-1
v_gene: TRBV6-5
CDR3aa: CASSYSGHRPNTEAFF

j_gene: TRBJ1-2
v_gene: TRBV7-2
CDR3aa: CASRMERDGLVYGYTF

j_gene: TRBJ2-5
v_gene: TRBV9
CDR3aa: CANGVAAYKETQYF

j_gene: TRBJ2-2
v_gene: TRBV7-9
CDR3aa: CASSVAVAADRQLFF